Listed below are T cell receptor beta chains from one sample, sequenced in a study of blood T cell repertoires in COVID-19. Assay used: immunoSEQ multiplex PCR; TCRdb lists only in-frame clones, some missing. The table has around 88,000 clones, 81% seen once. The sample consisted of peripheral blood. The source is a woman aged 80 or over with acute or convalescent COVID-19. CDR3s include the opening cysteine and the closing phenylalanine or tryptophan. The D gene is left open where the match is weak. A row's size may be missing; if present it is once, few, many or a size class.

14,-,TRBV19,-,TRBJ1-6,TGTGCCAGTAGTCCGCGGGGGGAATCGGGGCCCCTCCACTTT,CASSPRGESGPLHF
14,few,TRBV7-9,-,TRBJ1-1,TGTGCCAGCAGTTTCGGACAGAACACTGCAGAAGCTTTCTTT,CASSFGQNTAEAFF
22,-,TRBV7-7,TRBD2,TRBJ2-3,TGTGCCAGCAGCCCAAAAACTAACGAGGGACTAGCGGGGTGGTGGAGCACAGATACGCAGTATTTT,CASSPKTNEGLAGWWSTDTQYF
16,-,TRBV30,-,TRBJ1-6,TGTGCCTGGAGTGTACAGCCGGGACAATATAATTCACCCCTCCACTTT,CAWSVQPGQYNSPLHF
14,-,TRBV7-9,TRBD1,TRBJ1-6,TGTGCCAGCAGTGGGGACAGGGCTCGTTCACCCCTCCACTTT,CASSGDRARSPLHF
17,-,TRBV27,-,TRBJ1-2,TGTGCCAGCAGTTTATCCCCCCCGTATACGGCTAACTATGGCTACACCTTC,CASSLSPPYTANYGYTF
14,-,TRBV5-5,-,TRBJ2-3,TGTGCCAGCAGCTCCTTGACAGTCACAGATACGCAGTATTTT,CASSSLTVTDTQYF
14,-,TRBV5-6,-,TRBJ1-2,TGTGCCAGCAGCATCGGTAGAACGGGCTATGGCTACACCTTC,CASSIGRTGYGYTF
12,-,TRBV28,-,TRBJ1-1,TGTGCCAGCAGGGGCTTCGGCACTGAAGCTTTCTTT,CASRGFGTEAFF
13,-,TRBV12-3/TRBV12-4,-,TRBJ1-3,TGTGCCAGCACCGGAGGGGCTGGAAACACCATATATTTT,CASTGGAGNTIYF
14,-,TRBV3-1/TRBV3-2,-,TRBJ2-3,TGTGCCAGCAGCGCTCGGACAGACACAGATACGCAGTATTTT,CASSARTDTDTQYF
14,-,TRBV5-4,-,TRBJ2-1,TGTGCCAGCAGCGTGGGGGAGAAGTACAATGAGCAGTTCTTC,CASSVGEKYNEQFF
13,once,TRBV12-3/TRBV12-4,-,TRBJ1-5,TGTGCCAGCAGCCCCAGGGAAGATAGGCCCCAGCATTTT,CASSPREDRPQHF
15,-,TRBV6-5,-,TRBJ1-1,TGTGCCAGCAGTCCTCGGACATGGATTAACACTGAAGCTTTCTTT,CASSPRTWINTEAFF
14,-,TRBV11-2,-,TRBJ2-3,TGTGCCAGCAGCTTAGTTTTTGGACACCGTACGCAGTATTTT,CASSLVFGHRTQYF